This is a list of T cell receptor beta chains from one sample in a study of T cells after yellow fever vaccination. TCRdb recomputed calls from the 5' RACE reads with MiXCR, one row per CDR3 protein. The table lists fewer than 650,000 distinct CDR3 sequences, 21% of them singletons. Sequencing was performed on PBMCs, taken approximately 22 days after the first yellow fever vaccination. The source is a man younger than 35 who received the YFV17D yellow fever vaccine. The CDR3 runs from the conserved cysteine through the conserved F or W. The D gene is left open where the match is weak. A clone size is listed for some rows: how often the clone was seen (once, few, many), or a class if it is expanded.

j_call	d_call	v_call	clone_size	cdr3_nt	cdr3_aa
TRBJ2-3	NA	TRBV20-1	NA	TGCAGTGCTCCTTTGCAGGGCGGCACAGATACGCAGTATTTT	CSAPLQGGTDTQYF
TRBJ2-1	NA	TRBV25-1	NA	TGTGCCAGCAGTGACATGGCAGACCTTTCCAATGAGCAGTTCTTC	CASSDMADLSNEQFF
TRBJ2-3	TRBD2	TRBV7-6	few	TGTGCCAGCCGGAGGGCCCCGGCGGGGGGCACAGATACGCAGTATTTT	CASRRAPAGGTDTQYF
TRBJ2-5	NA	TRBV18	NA	TGTGCCAGCTCACCTTTGGTAGAAGAGACCCAGTACTTC	CASSPLVEETQYF
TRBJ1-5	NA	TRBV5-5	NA	TGTGCCAGCAGTTTACAGGGTCGCGGGCAGCCCCAGCATTTT	CASSLQGRGQPQHF
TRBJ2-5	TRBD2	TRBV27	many	TGTGCCAGCAGTTCCAGGGCTAGCGGGGACCAAGAGACCCAGTACTTC	CASSSRASGDQETQYF
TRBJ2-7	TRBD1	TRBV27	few	TGTGCCAGCAGTTCTCGACAGGGGCCCCCACCCTACGAGCAGTACTTC	CASSSRQGPPPYEQYF
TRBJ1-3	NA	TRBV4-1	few	TGCGCCAGCAGCAGACAGATGGACACCATATATTTT	CASSRQMDTIYF
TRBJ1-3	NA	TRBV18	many	TGTGCCAGCTCACGTGAGACATCTGGAAACACCATATATTTT	CASSRETSGNTIYF
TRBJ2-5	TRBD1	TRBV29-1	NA	TGCAGCGTTACGCTCACAGGGGGTCCAGAGACCCAGTACTTC	CSVTLTGGPETQYF
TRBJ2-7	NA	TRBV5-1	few	TGCGCCAGCAGCTCTGAGGGGGTCTACGAGCAGTACTTC	CASSSEGVYEQYF
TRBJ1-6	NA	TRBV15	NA	TGTGCCACCAGCAGAGATTTTCAAGAGGGCCCGGTCCACTTT	CATSRDFQEGPVHF
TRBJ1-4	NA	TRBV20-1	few	TGCAGTGCTAGTGTCGATGAAAAACTGTTTTTT	CSASVDEKLFF
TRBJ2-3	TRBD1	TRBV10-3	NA	TGTGCCATCACCGGGACAGGGGGTACGGATACGCAGTATTTT	CAITGTGGTDTQYF
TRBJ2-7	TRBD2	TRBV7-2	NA	TGTGCCAGCGAGCGGCCCCCGGGAGGCGAGCAGTACTTC	CASERPPGGEQYF
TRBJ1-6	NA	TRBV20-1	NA	TGCAGTGCTAGAAGGGAATTCAATTCACCCCTCCACTTT	CSARREFNSPLHF
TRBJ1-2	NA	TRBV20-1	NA	TGCAGTGCTAGTCCTCGGGCGGATTATGGCTACACCTTC	CSASPRADYGYTF
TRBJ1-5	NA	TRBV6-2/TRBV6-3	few	TGTGCCAGCAGTTACGAGGGAATCAAGCCCCAGCATTTT	CASSYEGIKPQHF
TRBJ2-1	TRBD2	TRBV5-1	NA	TGCGCCAGCAGCTTGGACCCAACCGGGACTAGCGGGGGGGGCGAGCAGTTCTTC	CASSLDPTGTSGGGEQFF
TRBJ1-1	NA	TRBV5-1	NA	TGCGCCAGCAGCCTGGGGGAGGAGAACACTGAAGCTTTCTTT	CASSLGEENTEAFF
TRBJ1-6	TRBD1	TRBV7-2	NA	TGTGCCAGCAGCCGAAGGACAGGGGGAGGTAAATCACCCCTCCACTTT	CASSRRTGGGKSPLHF
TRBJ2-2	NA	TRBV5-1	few	TGCGCCAGCAGCCCCGGCGGGGCCTCGGGCACCGGGGAGCTGTTTTTT	CASSPGGASGTGELFF
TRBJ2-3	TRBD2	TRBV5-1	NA	TGCGCCAGCGGGGGGGATACGGATACGCAGTATTTT	CASGGDTDTQYF
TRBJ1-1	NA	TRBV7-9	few	TGTGCCAGCAGCTTCCTCGACAGGAAAGAAGCTTTCTTT	CASSFLDRKEAFF
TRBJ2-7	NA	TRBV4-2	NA	TGTGCCAGCAGCCAAGATCCTCAGGGGCTGATCGCCTACGAGCAGTACTTC	CASSQDPQGLIAYEQYF
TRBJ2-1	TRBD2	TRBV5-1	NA	TGCGCCAGCAGCGTAGTAGCGGGGGCCGGGAATGAGCAGTTCTTC	CASSVVAGAGNEQFF
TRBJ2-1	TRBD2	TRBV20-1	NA	TGCAGTGCTAGCCGAGCTAGCGGGGGTTCCGATGAGCAGTTCTTC	CSASRASGGSDEQFF
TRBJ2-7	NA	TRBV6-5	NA	TGTGCCAGCAGTTACGACAGATTCTCCTACGAGCAGTACTTC	CASSYDRFSYEQYF
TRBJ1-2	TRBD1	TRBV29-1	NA	TGCAGCGTTGACCCCGCGACAGGGGGGGGCTACACCTTC	CSVDPATGGGYTF
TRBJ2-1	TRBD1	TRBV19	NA	TGTGCCAGTAGTTTGCGAACAGGGGCGGGCAATGAGCAGTTCTTC	CASSLRTGAGNEQFF
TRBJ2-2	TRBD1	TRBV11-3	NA	TGTGCCAGCAGCTCCAGGGGGATCGGGGAGCTGTTTTTT	CASSSRGIGELFF
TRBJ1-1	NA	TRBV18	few	TGTGCCAGCTCACAGGACACCGGACGGACTGAAGCTTTCTTT	CASSQDTGRTEAFF
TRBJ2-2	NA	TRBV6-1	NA	TGTGCCAGCAGAGGGGACCTCCGTAACACCGGGGAGCTGTTTTTT	CASRGDLRNTGELFF
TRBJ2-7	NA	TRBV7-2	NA	TGTGCCAGCAGCTTAGGAGGGGGGGGAGGGTACGAGCAGTACTTC	CASSLGGGGGYEQYF
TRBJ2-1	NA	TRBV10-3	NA	TGTGCCATCAGGGTGGTCAGGGGCGATGAGCAGTTCTTC	CAIRVVRGDEQFF
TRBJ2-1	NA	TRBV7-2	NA	TGTGCCAGCAGCACAACGGGTGGTAGCTTTTTTCACAATGAGCAGTTCTTC	CASSTTGGSFFHNEQFF
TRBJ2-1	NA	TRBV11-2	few	TGTGCCAGCAGCCGAACCCTACAGACCAGCTCCTACAATGAGCAGTTCTTC	CASSRTLQTSSYNEQFF
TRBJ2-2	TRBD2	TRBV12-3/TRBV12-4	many	TGTGCCAGCAGTTTAAGATTGTTGCGGGGGGCCCCTGGGACCGGGGAGCTGTTTTTT	CASSLRLLRGAPGTGELFF
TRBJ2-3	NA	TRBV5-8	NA	TGTGCCAGCACCTTTGGGGGTCTCACAGATACGCAGTATTTT	CASTFGGLTDTQYF
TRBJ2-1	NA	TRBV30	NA	TGTGCCTGGAGTGGGCTAGCCTACAATGAGCAGTTCTTC	CAWSGLAYNEQFF
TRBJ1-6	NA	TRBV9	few	TGTGCCAGCAGCGTTGACCCCCTATATTCACCCCTCCACTTT	CASSVDPLYSPLHF